What follows describes a single T cell receptor (beta chain). Authors' processing steps: By means of reference gene primer amplification, nucleated cell counts were estimated. The assay was immunoSEQ multiplex PCR, and TCRdb's table has in-frame clones only and misses some. V and J calls and clone size are copied from that table; D and trimming were computed from the DNA. The top ten clones hold 9% to 15% of a sample with 150,000 to 200,000 clones, about four fifths of them seen once. V trimming: 0 bases; J trimming: 4 bases; junction bases outside the gene matches: 2. The CDR3 length is 15 residues. Germline lookup yields CDR1 MNHEY and CDR2 SMNVEV (reference sequence). The data are from a study of blood T cell repertoires in COVID-19. Looking at the study overall: Sources were T cells, B-cell-depleted T cells, or PBMCs; the material itself was cDNA or gDNA.

Seattle's cohort entered during active infection and was followed longitudinally. V usage is TRBV27 and J usage is TRBJ2-1, with 8 bases lining up with TRBD1. Sequenced input: peripheral blood. The receptor comes from an elderly woman with COVID-19, enrolled during active disease. The CDR3 nucleotides are TGTGCCAGCAGTTTATCCCGGACAGGGTACAATGAGCAGTTCTTC. Its translation: CASSLSRTGYNEQFF.